The next 20 T cell receptor beta chains were all read from a single sample in a study of cytomegalovirus exposure and HLA in healthy donors. With 60 Vbeta and 13 Jbeta primers, the PCR was carried out. Data came from immunoSEQ multiplex PCR; TCRdb stores just in-frame clones and leaves some out. This sample has 120,000 or so clones, with approximately 17% found just once. The sample taken for sequencing was PBMCs. The receptors come from a female donor in good health and CMV-seropositive.

This clone has just a few counts. The gene calls are TRBV30 and TRBJ2-1, with TRBD2 matching 10 bases. The V segment lost 4 bases and the J segment 6 bases; nucleotides outside the gene matches: 6. This CDR3 is 14 amino acids long. In germline, CDR1 is GTSNPN, CDR2 SVGIG (reference sequence). The CDR3, as DNA: TGTGCCTGGAACCTACTAGCGGGAAGCAATGAGCAGTTCTTC. This encodes CAWNLLAGSNEQFF.

This clone was seen a few times. The chain carries TRBV18 and TRBJ1-6; the D gene is possibly TRBD1 (6 bases). V was cut by 2 bases and J by 4 bases, with 12 bases left in between. The CDR3 covers 16 residues. Germline-derived CDR1 and CDR2 are KGHSH and LQKENI. In nucleotides, the CDR3 is TGTGCCAGCTCACCAACAGGGATGGATTATAATTCACCCCTCCACTTT. Its protein is CASSPTGMDYNSPLHF. Using reference TRBV18 and TRBJ1-6 for the parts outside the CDR3, the full variable domain is NAGVMQNPRHLVRRRGQEARLRCSPMKGHSHVYWYRQLPEEGLKFMVYLQKENIIDESGMPKERFSAEFPKEGPSILRIQQVVRGDSAAYFCASSPTGMDYNSPLHFGNGTRLTVT.

J is TRBJ1-5 and V is TRBV19; D is uncertain. Germline lookup yields CDR1 LNHDA and CDR2 SQIVND (reference sequence). The V and J ends lost 4 bases and 8 bases respectively, with 21 bases between them. The CDR3 extends over 16 amino acids. CDR3 residues: CASSTHRAPGIEPQHF. The CDR3 DNA sequence: TGTGCCAGTAGTACCCACCGGGCGCCCGGGATCGAGCCCCAGCATTTT. The entire variable domain, with the rest obtained from reference TRBV19 and TRBJ1-5, is as follows: DGGITQSPKYLFRKEGQNVTLSCEQNLNHDAMYWYRQDPGQGLRLIYYSQIVNDFQKGDIAEGYSVSREKKESFPLTVTSAQKNPTAFYLCASSTHRAPGIEPQHFGDGTRLSIL.

The sample holds one count of this clone. V gene TRBV27 combines with J gene TRBJ1-1; D uncertain. Germline loops: CDR1 MNHEY, CDR2 SMNVEV (reference sequence). V was shortened by 0 bases and J by 4 bases, with 6 bases between the two germline ends. This CDR3 spans 13 amino acids. The CDR3 loop is CASSLSGGTEAFF. In nucleotides, the CDR3 is TGTGCCAGCAGTTTATCGGGAGGCACTGAAGCTTTCTTT.

The rearrangement joins TRBV28 to TRBJ2-2; possible D gene TRBD2, 6 bases. Germline-derived CDR1 and CDR2 are MDHEN and SYDVKM. Trimming removed 6 bases at V and 4 bases at J, with 15 bases between. The CDR3 runs to 15 residues. CDR3 bases: TGTGCCAGCAGCGCCAGGAGGGGCCGCACCGGGGAGCTGTTTTTT. It specifies CASSARRGRTGELFF.

This clone was seen a handful of times. J is TRBJ2-1 and V is TRBV2; TRBD2 matches 8 bases. After removal of 4 bases from V and 5 bases from J, the junction contained 7 bases not matched to a gene. CDR1 is SNHLY, CDR2 FYNNEI, per germline. This CDR3 has 15 amino acids. The CDR3 DNA is TGTGCCAGCAGTGGAAGCGGGAGAGATCACAATGAGCAGTTCTTC. Translating gives CASSGSGRDHNEQFF.

This chain uses TRBV7-6 with TRBJ2-3, with TRBD2 matching 10 bases. Germline lookup yields CDR1 SGHVS and CDR2 FNYEAQ. The length of the CDR3 is 15 residues. Losses at the gene ends were 1 base for V and 3 bases for J; bases not matched to a gene: 1. Here the CDR3 DNA reads TGTGCCAGCAGCTTAGTTAGCGGGGGGACAGATACGCAGTATTTT. Its translation is CASSLVSGGTDTQYF.

The chain joins TRBV5-8 to TRBJ2-7, with D perhaps TRBD2 (6 bases). V dropped 6 bases and J dropped 7 bases, with 23 bases sitting between them. This CDR3 has 15 residues. Germline V gene lookup returns CDR1 SGHTS and CDR2 YDEGEE. CDR3 in DNA: TGTGCCAGCAATAATCATGCCACAAATGCGGGGGAGCAGTACTTC. It translates to CASNNHATNAGEQYF.

This chain joins TRBV6-6 and TRBJ1-2, with D uncertain. CDR1 MNHNY and CDR2 SVGAGI come from the germline V gene (reference sequence). Trimming removed 0 bases from V and 6 bases from J, with 14 bases in between. The CDR3 has 15 residues. The CDR3 nucleotides read TGTGCCAGCAGTTACTCGAAGAGGTCTACGGATGGCTACACCTTC. Translating gives CASSYSKRSTDGYTF.

This clone was counted a few times. This sequence joins TRBV7-2 and TRBJ2-7, with 11 bases lining up with TRBD2. The V segment lost 2 bases and the J segment 0 bases; nucleotides outside the gene matches: 12. CDR3 length: 19 residues. Germline V gene lookup returns CDR1 SGHTA and CDR2 FQGNSA. The chain's CDR3 is CASSLPSSLAGGRSYEQYF. The CDR3 DNA reads TGTGCCAGCAGCTTACCGTCGTCCCTAGCGGGAGGTCGCTCCTACGAGCAGTACTTC.

The chain has TRBV28 and TRBJ1-1; tentatively, D is TRBD1 (6 bases). Per the germline V gene, CDR1 is MDHEN and CDR2 is SYDVKM. This CDR3 has 15 amino acids. The V end lost 6 bases, the J end lost 5 bases, and 19 bases lay between the germline ends. The CDR3 reads CASRPTTDRPTEAFF. CDR3 nucleotides: TGTGCCAGCAGACCAACCACAGACAGGCCTACTGAAGCTTTCTTT.

V gene TRBV28 combines with J gene TRBJ2-7; D gene unclear. V lost 4 bases and J 3 bases, leaving 4 bases between the germline ends. Germline CDR1 is MDHEN and CDR2 is SYDVKM. CDR3 size: 11 residues. CDR3 in amino acids: CASSWSYEQYF. The CDR3, as DNA: TGTGCCAGCAGTTGGAGCTACGAGCAGTACTTC. Looking up the rest from reference TRBV28 and TRBJ2-7 gives the full variable domain: DVKVTQSSRYLVKRTGEKVFLECVQDMDHENMFWYRQDPGLGLRLIYFSYDVKMKEKGDIPEGYSVSREKKERFSLILESASTNQTSMYLCASSWSYEQYFGPGTRLTVT.

This clone was found a few times. V gene TRBV29-1 combines with J gene TRBJ2-2; D perhaps matches TRBD2 (5 bases). The V gene lost 7 bases and the J gene lost 5 bases, with 14 bases spanning the gap. Germline-derived CDR1 and CDR2 are SQVTM and ANQGSEA. CDR3 size: 13 residues. The CDR3 here is CSAVPSGTGELFF. The CDR3 nucleotides are TGCAGCGCGGTCCCTTCGGGGACCGGGGAGCTGTTTTTT.

The chain has TRBV7-2 and TRBJ2-7, with 9 bases identical to TRBD1. The V gene end was trimmed by 0 bases and the J gene end by 4 bases; junction bases not matched to a gene: 1. There are 14 residues in the CDR3. CDR1 and CDR2 from the germline V gene are SGHTA and FQGNSA. The CDR3 DNA sequence: TGTGCCAGCAGCTTAGCGACAGGGGGTTACGAGCAGTACTTC. Translating it yields CASSLATGGYEQYF.

This clone showed up just a few times. The V call is TRBV5-1, the J call TRBJ2-2; TRBD1 might be the D (6 bases). Germline CDR1 is SGHRS and CDR2 is YFSETQ. V was cut by 2 bases and J by 0 bases, with 8 bases left in between. The CDR3 has 15 residues. The CDR3 DNA is TGCGCCAGCAGCTTACAGGGAACGAACACCGGGGAGCTGTTTTTT. Amino acids: CASSLQGTNTGELFF.

CDR3 DNA: TGTGCCAGCAGCCAGACTGTAGACTTGAACACTGAAGCTTTCTTT. Amino acids: CASSQTVDLNTEAFF. The chain joins TRBV5-4 to TRBJ1-1; D is undetermined. Germline V gives CDR1 SGHNT, CDR2 YYREEE (reference sequence). The CDR3 spans 15 residues. The V end was cut by 4 bases, the J end by 0 bases, with 13 bases between.

This clone was picked up a small number of times. The chain has TRBV30 and TRBJ1-5, with a weak D call TRBD1 (6 bases). The V gene lost 2 bases and the J gene lost 4 bases, with 12 bases spanning the gap. Germline CDR1 is GTSNPN and CDR2 is SVGIG (reference sequence). The CDR3 totals 14 residues. CDR3 protein: CAWSLKTGNQPQHF. In nucleotides, the CDR3 is TGTGCCTGGAGTCTAAAGACAGGTAATCAGCCCCAGCATTTT.

The chain couples TRBV5-1 to TRBJ2-1; D perhaps matches TRBD2 (6 bases). Per the germline V gene, CDR1 is SGHRS and CDR2 is YFSETQ. The CDR3 runs 15 residues. Between the trimmed V and J ends, which lost 4 bases and 8 bases, there was a span of 19 bases. The CDR3 nucleotides are TGCGCCAGCAGCGCTAGCGCCCGAACTTTGGATGAGCAGTTCTTC. Translating it yields CASSASARTLDEQFF. The full variable domain, rest sourced from reference TRBV5-1 and TRBJ2-1, is KAGVTQTPRYLIKTRGQQVTLSCSPISGHRSVSWYQQTPGQGLQFLFEYFSETQRNKGNFPGRFSGRQFSNSRSEMNVSTLELGDSALYLCASSASARTLDEQFFGPGTRLTVL.

The chain is built from TRBV27 and TRBJ2-7, with TRBD2 matching 8 bases. This CDR3 is built from 14 residues. CDR1 is MNHEY, CDR2 SMNVEV, per germline (reference sequence). The ends lost 5 bases at V and 8 bases at J; junction bases unmatched: 11. The CDR3, as DNA: TGTGCCAGCAGTATTCTTGGAGCGGGGGAGAAGCAGTACTTC. It yields the protein CASSILGAGEKQYF.

This clone has just a few counts. The chain joins TRBV28 to TRBJ2-7; no definite D call. Germline V gene data show CDR1 as MDHEN and CDR2 as SYDVKM. Trimming pared 3 bases from V and 4 bases from J, leaving 10 bases between. CDR3 length equals 13 residues. This CDR3 reads CASSFYRRYEQYF. The CDR3 DNA reads TGTGCCAGCAGTTTTTATAGGCGGTACGAGCAGTACTTC.